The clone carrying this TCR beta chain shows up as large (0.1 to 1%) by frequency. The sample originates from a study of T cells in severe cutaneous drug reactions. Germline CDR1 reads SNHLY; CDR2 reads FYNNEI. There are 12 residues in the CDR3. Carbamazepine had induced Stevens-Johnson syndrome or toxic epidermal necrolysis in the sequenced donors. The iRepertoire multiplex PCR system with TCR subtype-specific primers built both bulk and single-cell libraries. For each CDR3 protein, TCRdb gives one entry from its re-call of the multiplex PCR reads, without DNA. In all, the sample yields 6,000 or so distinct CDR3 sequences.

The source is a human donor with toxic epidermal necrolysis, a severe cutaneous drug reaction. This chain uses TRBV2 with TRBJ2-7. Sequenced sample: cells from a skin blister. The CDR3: CASREVGYEQYF.